A selection of T cell receptor beta chains follows, all from one sample in a study of blood T cell repertoires in COVID-19. Libraries were prepared by immunoSEQ multiplex PCR; TCRdb keeps only in-frame clonotypes and omits some of them. The sample shows roughly 93,000 clones, around 85% of them seen only once. Sequencing input: peripheral blood. These receptors were collected from a woman of 80 years or more with acute or convalescent COVID-19. The CDR3 runs from the conserved cysteine through the conserved F or W.

v_gene,CDR3aa
TRBV6-2/TRBV6-3,CASSWGQGSPTF
TRBV30,CAWKGFASGNTIYF
TRBV6-2/TRBV6-3,CASSGDRVPQFF
TRBV3-1/TRBV3-2,CASSPLAGGPDTQYF
TRBV5-4,CASSFPGGSYNEQFF
TRBV7-6,CASSPRQGAYYGYTF
TRBV6-5,CASSYLRGGAGYTF
TRBV2,CASSEGLAGGQETQYF
TRBV3-1/TRBV3-2,CASSYSFNEQFF
TRBV5-1,CASSLGASGGTDGELFF
TRBV3-1/TRBV3-2,CASSQDVGPSGYTF
TRBV24-1,CATSDRTQGLKNATNEKLFF
TRBV28,CASSPTGGGLSPLHF
TRBV12-3/TRBV12-4,CASSVFGEQYF
TRBV29-1,CSVRSRLEAFF
TRBV6-5,CASRGDRETDTQYF
TRBV7-6,CASSLGLNYSYNEQFF
TRBV6-6,CASRRQYNEQFF
TRBV9,CASSAPSDGYTF
TRBV6-5,CASGGAGGGYEQYF
TRBV9,CASSPRQGPGAEAFF
TRBV7-5,CVRRCDRGRTNEKLFF
TRBV5-4,CASSSGGTDVSYEQYF